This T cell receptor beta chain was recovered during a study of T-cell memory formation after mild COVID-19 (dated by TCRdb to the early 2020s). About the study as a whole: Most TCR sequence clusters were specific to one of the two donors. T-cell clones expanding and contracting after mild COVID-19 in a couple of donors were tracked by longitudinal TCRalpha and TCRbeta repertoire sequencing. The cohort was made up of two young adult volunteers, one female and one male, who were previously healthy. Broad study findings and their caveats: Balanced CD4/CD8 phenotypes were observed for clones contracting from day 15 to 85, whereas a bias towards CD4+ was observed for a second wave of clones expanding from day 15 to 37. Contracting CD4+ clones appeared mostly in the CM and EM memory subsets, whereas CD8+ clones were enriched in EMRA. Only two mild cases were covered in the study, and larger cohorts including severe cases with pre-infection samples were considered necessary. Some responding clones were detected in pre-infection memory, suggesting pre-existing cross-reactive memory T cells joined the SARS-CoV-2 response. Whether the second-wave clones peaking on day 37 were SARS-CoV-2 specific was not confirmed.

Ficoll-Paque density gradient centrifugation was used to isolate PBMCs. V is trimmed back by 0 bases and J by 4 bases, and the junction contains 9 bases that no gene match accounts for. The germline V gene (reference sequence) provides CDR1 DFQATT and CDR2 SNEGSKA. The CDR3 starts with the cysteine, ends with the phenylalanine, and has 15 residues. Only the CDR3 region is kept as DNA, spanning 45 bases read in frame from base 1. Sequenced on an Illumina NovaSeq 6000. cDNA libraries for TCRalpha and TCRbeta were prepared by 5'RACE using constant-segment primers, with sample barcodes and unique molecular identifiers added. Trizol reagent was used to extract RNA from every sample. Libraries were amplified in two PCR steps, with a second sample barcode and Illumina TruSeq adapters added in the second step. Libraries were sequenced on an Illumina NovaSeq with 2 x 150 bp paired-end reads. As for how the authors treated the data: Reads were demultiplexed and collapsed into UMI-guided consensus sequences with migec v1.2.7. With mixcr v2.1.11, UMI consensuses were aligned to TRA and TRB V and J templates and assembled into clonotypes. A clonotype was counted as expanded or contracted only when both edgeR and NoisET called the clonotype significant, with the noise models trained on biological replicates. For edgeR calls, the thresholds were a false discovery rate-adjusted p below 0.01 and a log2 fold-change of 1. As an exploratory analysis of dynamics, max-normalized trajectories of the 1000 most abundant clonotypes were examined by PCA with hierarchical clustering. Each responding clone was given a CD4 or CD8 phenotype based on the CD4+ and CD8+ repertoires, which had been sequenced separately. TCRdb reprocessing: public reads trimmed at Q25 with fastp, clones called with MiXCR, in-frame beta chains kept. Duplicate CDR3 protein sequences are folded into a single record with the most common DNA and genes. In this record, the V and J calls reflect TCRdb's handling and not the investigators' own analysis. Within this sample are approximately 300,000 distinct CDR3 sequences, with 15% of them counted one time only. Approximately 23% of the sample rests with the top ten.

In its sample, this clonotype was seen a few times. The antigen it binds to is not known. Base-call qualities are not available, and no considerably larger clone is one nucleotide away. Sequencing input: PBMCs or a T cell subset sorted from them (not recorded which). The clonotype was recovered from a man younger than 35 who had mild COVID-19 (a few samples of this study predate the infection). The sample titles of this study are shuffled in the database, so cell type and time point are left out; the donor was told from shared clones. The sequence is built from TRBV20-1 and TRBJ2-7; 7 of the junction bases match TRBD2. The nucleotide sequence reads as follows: TGCAGTGCTAGAGACTTCTCGGGGGGTCCTTACGAGCAGTACTTC. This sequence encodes CSARDFSGGPYEQYF.